The 8 T cell receptor beta chains below come from one sample, sequenced in a study of blood T cell repertoires in COVID-19 (TCRdb year 2020). Library creation used the immunoSEQ multiplex PCR assay. Sourced from immuneACCESS, this table was stored by TCRdb with only in-frame sequences that have V and J called. A share of the clones is absent; for the studies checked, an unresolved V gene accounts for under half, and the remainder has no known explanation. This sample comprises 65,000 to 80,000 clones, 86% of them detected only once. Clones ranked in the top ten supply about a sixth of the sample. The sample consisted of peripheral blood. All receptors come from a man at least 80 years old in a cohort sampled during active COVID-19.

The genes are TRBV5-1 and TRBJ1-1; D unresolved. The germline V and J ends were trimmed by 1 base and 3 bases, with 7 bases remaining between them. Germline V gene sequence: CDR1 SGHRS, CDR2 YFSETQ. CDR3 size: 13 residues. The CDR3 sequence is CASSLFGYTEAFF. The DNA for the CDR3 is TGCGCCAGCAGCTTGTTTGGCTACACTGAAGCTTTCTTT.

The chain employs TRBV11-2 and TRBJ1-1, with 7 positions matching TRBD1. V lost 0 bases and J lost 4; bases outside the gene matches: 5. The CDR3 has 15 residues. CDR1 is SGHAT, CDR2 FQNNGV, per germline. The chain's CDR3 is CASSLDNDRVTEAFF. CDR3 in DNA: TGTGCCAGCAGCTTAGACAATGACAGGGTCACTGAAGCTTTCTTT.

The V and J genes are TRBV4-1 and TRBJ1-2, with no clear D. V lost 1 base to trimming and J lost 4 bases, with 19 bases between them. This CDR3 is 17 amino acids long. Looked up from germline, CDR1 is MGHRA and CDR2 is YSYEKL. The CDR3 DNA sequence: TGCGCCAGCAGCCAAGGTCCCCTCTCTCCGGGGATCTATGGCTACACCTTC. Its translation: CASSQGPLSPGIYGYTF.

The rearrangement links TRBV18 to TRBJ1-3; no reliable D call. Germline values: CDR1 KGHSH, CDR2 LQKENI. V was cut by 4 bases and J by 2 bases, with 18 bases left in between. CDR3 length: 17 residues. This CDR3 reads CASSLNPRGAPGNTIYF. The CDR3 region has the DNA TGTGCCAGCTCACTAAACCCCCGAGGCGCCCCTGGAAACACCATATATTTT.

The chain joins TRBV18 to TRBJ2-5, with 9 bases identical to TRBD2. The CDR3 has 16 amino acids. Per the germline V gene, CDR1 is KGHSH and CDR2 is LQKENI. Unmatched junction bases numbered 12, after V lost 6 bases and J lost 4 bases. The chain's CDR3 is CASSLRSGGGGETQYF. In nucleotides, the CDR3 is TGTGCCAGCTCCCTCCGAAGCGGCGGGGGGGGAGAGACCCAGTACTTC.

This clone appeared once. J is TRBJ1-4 and V is TRBV18; no reliable D call. Per germline, CDR1 KGHSH and CDR2 LQKENI. The ends were cut back, 6 bases at V and 8 bases at J, with 10 bases in the middle. This CDR3 comprises 12 residues. The CDR3 reads CASSPQREKLFF. CDR3 in DNA: TGTGCCAGCTCCCCCCAACGGGAAAAACTGTTTTTT.

A few counts support this clone. The rearrangement links TRBV5-3 to TRBJ2-7; maybe TRBD2 (6 bases). TRBV5-3 is labeled an ORF, and its function is uncertain. The CDR3 is made up of 14 amino acids. Trimming removed 1 base at V and 9 bases at J, with 17 bases between. CDR3 sequence reads: CARSLRPGEDSQYF. CDR3 nucleotide sequence: TGTGCCAGAAGCTTGAGGCCGGGGGAAGATTCGCAGTACTTC.

V usage is TRBV2 and J usage is TRBJ2-5; the D gene is possibly TRBD1 (5 bases). The V end lost 3 bases, the J end lost 5 bases, and 16 bases lay between the germline ends. This CDR3 has 15 amino acids. The germline V gene has CDR1 SNHLY and CDR2 FYNNEI. CDR3 in amino acids: CASSEWFEQVETQYF. In DNA form, the CDR3 reads TGTGCCAGCAGTGAGTGGTTCGAACAGGTGGAGACCCAGTACTTC.